This T cell receptor beta chain was identified during a study of T-cell memory formation after mild COVID-19. Across the whole study: The study found TCR clusters largely donor specific. Overall study results and limits: There were some responding clones in pre-infection memory, which suggested that cross-reactive memory had joined. Largely, contracting CD4+ clones fell within CM and EM, and contracting CD8+ clones within EMRA. Later expanders leaned CD4+, whereas clones that contracted between day 15 and 85 were balanced CD4/CD8.

For this clonotype: Antigen: not known.

The length of the CDR3 is 15 residues. Germline CDR1 reads MNHEY; CDR2 reads SMNVEV (reference sequence). Trimming at V came to 6 bases and at J to 5 bases, leaving 12 bases not matched to a gene. TCRdb fed the 5' RACE reads into MiXCR, producing one record per CDR3 protein. The sample contains approximately 89,000 distinct CDR3 sequences, around 13% of which appear only once. The sample was PBMCs or a T cell subset sorted from them (not recorded which). This chain uses TRBV27 with TRBJ1-2, with 7 bases matching TRBD1. The clonotype comes from a man younger than 35 who had mild COVID-19 (a few samples of this study predate the infection). Cell type and time point are not known. This CDR3 is CASSLGQAHLYGYTF. Written as DNA, the CDR3 is TGTGCCAGCAGCCTAGGACAGGCTCATTTATATGGCTACACCTTC.